The sequence of this T cell receptor beta chain was determined in a study of yellow fever vaccine responses in identical twins. From the RT-PCR reads, TCRdb called clonotypes with MiXCR, one entry per CDR3 protein. This sample has some 11,000 distinct CDR3 sequences, with over 75% found just once. Germline V gene sequence: CDR1 SQVTM, CDR2 ANQGSEA. This CDR3 is 13 amino acids long. Trimming took 6 bases from V and 3 from J; bases not matched to a gene: 7. V is TRBV29-1 and J is TRBJ2-7; 8 bases agree with TRBD1. This receptor was taken from a young woman who received the yellow fever vaccine. Sample: T cells from blood (PBMCs), unsorted or a sorted subset (not recorded which), taken before or after yellow fever vaccination (not recorded which). DNA of the CDR3: TGCAGCGTCTGGACAGGGCTAGACTACGAGCAGTACTTC. Protein sequence: CSVWTGLDYEQYF.